This T cell receptor (beta chain) originates from a study of blood T cell repertoires in COVID-19. Participants came from some 26 US areas, aged about 18 to 95 years. Each participant's cohort was designated according to participant-reported clinical history. Two consecutive negative NP/OP PCR tests, clearance, or resolved symptoms defined Cohort 3 recovery. Germline CDR1 and CDR2: SGHDT and YYEEEE. This CDR3 is built from 11 residues. Trimming pared 3 bases from V and 4 bases from J, leaving 3 bases between. Methods used by the authors: Amplified reference gene primers provided the basis for estimating nucleated cell counts. The table came from immunoSEQ multiplex PCR; TCRdb's copy has only in-frame clones and leaves some out. V and J calls and clone size come straight from that table; D and trimming were deduced from the DNA. The top ten clones hold under 2.5% of a sample with under 350,000 clones, around 92% of them seen once.

The sample taken for sequencing was PBMCs or T cells enriched from blood (not recorded which). This rearrangement joins TRBV5-6 to TRBJ2-3, with no clear D. This TCR derives from a woman aged 55-70 years who had recovered from COVID-19. DNA for the CDR3: TGTGCCAGCAGCTCCTCAGATACGCAGTATTTT. Amino acid sequence: CASSSSDTQYF.